The 21 T cell receptor beta chains below all came from one sample that was sequenced in a study of blood T cells in healthy people across ages. PCR was performed a second time for roughly 7 to 11 cycles using a sample-barcoded 5' primer and a J-beta primer mix. TCRdb re-analysed the 5' RACE reads in MiXCR, keeping a single row per CDR3 protein. The sample lists approximately 1,100,000 distinct CDR3 sequences, around 43% occurring once. The source material was blood. These receptors were taken from a woman aged 55 to 70 in good health.

The V and J genes are TRBV28 and TRBJ2-4; TRBD1 agrees at 7 bases. The DNA end is more similar to TRBJ2-7, so the J call may be wrong. The CDR3 is 14 residues long. CDR1 and CDR2 (germline): MDHEN, SYDVKM. This CDR3 is CASSLQGVGYEQYF. Written as DNA, the CDR3 is TGTGCCAGCAGTTTGCAGGGGGTAGGCTACGAGCAGTACTTC.

The chain uses TRBV28 and TRBJ2-5, with a weak D call TRBD2 (6 bases). The J call could be wrong; TRBJ2-7 is a better fit for the DNA end. CDR1 is MDHEN, CDR2 SYDVKM, per germline. The CDR3 spans 14 residues. The CDR3 sequence is CASSFPGGNSEQYF. The CDR3 DNA follows: TGTGCCAGCAGTTTTCCCGGAGGGAATAGCGAGCAGTACTTC.

The genes are TRBV7-9 and TRBJ2-1; 7 nucleotides align to TRBD2. V lost 5 bases, J lost 8 bases, and 15 bases stayed unmatched. The CDR3 length is 16 residues. Germline V gene data show CDR1 as SEHNR and CDR2 as FQNEAQ (reference sequence). For the CDR3, the DNA is TGTGCCAGCAGCCTCCTGGGGGGAGGGGATAGCGATGAGCAGTTCTTC. This gives the protein CASSLLGGGDSDEQFF. Variable domain in full (rest from reference TRBV7-9 and TRBJ2-1): DTGVSQNPRHKITKRGQNVTFRCDPISEHNRLYWYRQTLGQGPEFLTYFQNEAQLEKSRLLSDRFSAERPKGSFSTLEIQRTEQGDSAMYLCASSLLGGGDSDEQFFGPGTRLTVL.

As for this clonotype: Relative to the germline gene, one junction end is altered; a read error may explain this. CDR3 residues: CSAGGLGSCEQYF. The CDR3, as DNA: TGCAGCGCTGGAGGTTTGGGCTCCTGCGAGCAGTACTTC. The chain carries TRBV29-1 and TRBJ2-4, with a weak D call TRBD2 (5 bases). The closer fit of TRBJ2-7 to the DNA end suggests the J call may be wrong. The germline V gene has CDR1 SQVTM and CDR2 ANQGSEA. The CDR3 totals 13 residues.

This chain uses TRBV7-9 with TRBJ2-7, with 7 bases fitting TRBD1. The J call is uncertain, as TRBJ2-5 better fits the DNA end. The germline V gene has CDR1 SEHNR and CDR2 FQNEAQ (reference sequence). This CDR3 is 18 amino acids long. CDR3 DNA sequence: TGTGCCAGCAGCTCGTACCGGGACAGATCACCTTTGGGAGAGACCCAGTACTTC. It yields the protein CASSSYRDRSPLGETQYF.

V gene TRBV4-3 combines with J gene TRBJ2-1, with 9 bases that match TRBD1. The CDR3 loop spans 17 amino acids. The germline V gene has CDR1 LGHNA and CDR2 YSLEER. The ends lost 0 bases at V and 5 bases at J; junction bases unmatched: 8. This CDR3 reads CASSQDSSGQGDNEQFF. Here the CDR3 DNA reads TGCGCCAGCAGCCAAGATAGTTCGGGACAGGGTGACAATGAGCAGTTCTTC.

This chain links TRBV6-5 with TRBJ2-7; 9 nucleotides align to TRBD2. This CDR3 has 19 amino acids. The junction had 17 bases not matched to a gene; V was cut back by 4 bases and J by 1 base. In germline, CDR1 is MNHEY, CDR2 SVGAGI. CDR3 sequence reads: CASSSRARLAAGGSYEQYF. The CDR3 DNA reads as TGTGCCAGCAGTTCTAGGGCTCGACTAGCGGCCGGGGGGTCCTACGAGCAGTACTTC.

On this clonotype itself: A much larger clone differs from this one at a single base, so this may be a read error. The chain uses TRBV2 and TRBJ2-7; D not certain. CDR1 and CDR2 (germline): SNHLY, FYNNEI. This CDR3 is built from 15 residues. The ends were cut back, 2 bases at V and 10 bases at J, with 21 bases in the middle. CDR3 loop: CASSEIVGGLATQYF. In DNA, the CDR3 is TGTGCCAGCAGTGAAATAGTCGGCGGTCTCGCCACCCAGTACTTC.

This clonotype was seen only once. The V gene is TRBV5-1, the J gene TRBJ2-7; TRBD2 matches 10 bases. CDR3 size: 15 residues. V shed 4 bases and J 2 bases; nucleotides not matched to a gene: 6. Per the germline V gene, CDR1 is SGHRS and CDR2 is YFSETQ. The chain's CDR3 is CASSPGLAKAYEQYF. The CDR3 nucleotides read TGCGCCAGCAGCCCGGGACTAGCGAAGGCCTACGAGCAGTACTTC.

The chain carries TRBV15 and TRBJ2-1; D perhaps matches TRBD2 (6 bases). This CDR3 comprises 13 residues. Germline CDR1 is LNHNV and CDR2 is YYDKDF (reference sequence). The V end was cut by 5 bases, the J end by 9 bases, with 14 bases between. In DNA form, the CDR3 reads TGTGCCACCAGCGTCGAGGGAGGTGGTGAGCAGTTCTTC. This gives the protein CATSVEGGGEQFF.

This clonotype was recorded a few times. The rearrangement uses TRBV27 and TRBJ2-5, with D possibly matching TRBD1 (6 bases). The CDR3 sequence is 14 residues long. With 10 bases removed from V and 13 bases from J, the gap between germline ends came to 28 bases. CDR1 is MNHEY, CDR2 SMNVEV, per germline (reference sequence). CDR3 DNA: TGTGCCATCAGGGGTCGGCAGATGATCCATGAGCGGTACTTC. This sequence encodes CAIRGRQMIHERYF.

The gene calls are TRBV10-3 and TRBJ2-1, with D possibly being TRBD1 (5 bases). Germline V gene data show CDR1 as ENHRY and CDR2 as SYGVKD. There are 14 residues in the CDR3. Trimming left V 2 bases short and J 3 bases short, with 8 bases between. The CDR3 reads CAISEAGLYNEQFF. The CDR3 DNA is TGTGCCATCAGTGAGGCAGGGCTCTACAATGAGCAGTTCTTC.

This clonotype was seen a handful of times. The rearrangement joins TRBV9 to TRBJ2-5; D not resolved. The V end was cut by 1 base, the J end by 2 bases, with 9 bases between. CDR1 is SGDLS, CDR2 YYNGEE, per germline. The CDR3 loop spans 14 amino acids. CDR3 residues: CASSVSGTQETQYF. DNA of the CDR3: TGTGCCAGCAGCGTAAGTGGTACACAAGAGACCCAGTACTTC.

The J gene is TRBJ2-3, the V gene TRBV20-1; 8 bases line up with TRBD2. V trimming: 2 bases; J trimming: 2 bases; junction bases outside the gene matches: 9. The CDR3 extends over 16 amino acids. Germline loops: CDR1 DFQATT, CDR2 SNEGSKA (reference sequence). This chain's CDR3 is CSARKPTSDYTDTQYF. The DNA of the CDR3 is TGCAGTGCTAGAAAGCCGACTAGCGATTACACAGATACGCAGTATTTT.

The V and J genes are TRBV19 and TRBJ1-4, with D uncertain. The length of the CDR3 is 15 residues. V was trimmed by 3 bases and J by 0 bases, leaving 8 bases between them. Germline CDR1 reads LNHDA; CDR2 reads SQIVND (reference sequence). CDR3 sequence: CASSIDGATNEKLFF. DNA for the CDR3: TGTGCCAGTAGTATTGACGGTGCAACTAATGAAAAACTGTTTTTT.

The CDR3 bases are TGTGCCAGCAGCCCCGCACCGAGGTCAGACGAGCAGTACTTC. It encodes CASSPAPRSDEQYF. The chain couples TRBV7-9 to TRBJ2-7; no clear D. The germline V gene encodes CDR1 SEHNR and CDR2 FQNEAQ (reference sequence). V gave up 5 bases and J gave up 5 bases, with 16 bases separating them. This CDR3 contains 14 residues.

V usage is TRBV29-1 and J usage is TRBJ2-7; D remains ambiguous. V lost 6 bases, J lost 2 bases, and 17 bases lay in between. Germline values: CDR1 SQVTM, CDR2 ANQGSEA. The CDR3 is 14 amino acids. The CDR3 DNA sequence: TGCAGCGTAGTATATACGGGCCTCCCCTACGAGCAGTACTTC. Translating it yields CSVVYTGLPYEQYF.

This chain links TRBV27 with TRBJ2-7; 7 nucleotides agree with TRBD1. CDR1 and CDR2 (germline): MNHEY, SMNVEV (reference sequence). With V trimmed by 6 bases and J by 1 base, 9 bases remained unmatched. The CDR3 runs 15 residues. CDR3 loop: CASREGAVVSYEQYF. Here the CDR3 DNA reads TGTGCCAGCAGAGAGGGGGCCGTGGTATCCTACGAGCAGTACTTC.

This clonotype was counted between two and nine times. The chain links TRBV27 to TRBJ2-5; 12 bases are shared with TRBD2. Germline CDR1 is MNHEY and CDR2 is SMNVEV (reference sequence). V shed 2 bases, J shed 4 bases, and the junction held 14 bases outside the gene matches. The CDR3 has 19 amino acids. This chain's CDR3 is CASSLRPSGRARSSETQYF. CDR3 in DNA: TGTGCCAGCAGTTTAAGGCCTAGCGGGAGGGCCAGGTCATCAGAGACCCAGTACTTC.

V gene TRBV20-1 combines with J gene TRBJ2-3; TRBD2 agrees at 7 bases. Germline V gene data show CDR1 as DFQATT and CDR2 as SNEGSKA (reference sequence). CDR3 size: 12 residues. Losses at the gene ends were 7 bases for V and 2 bases for J; bases not matched to a gene: 3. The CDR3, as DNA: TGCAGTGGAGCGGGACCCACAGATACGCAGTATTTT. It codes for CSGAGPTDTQYF.

The chain has TRBV6-5 and TRBJ2-3; 9 positions agree with TRBD2. The CDR3 loop spans 15 amino acids. The germline CDR1 and CDR2 sequences are MNHEY and SVGAGI. V dropped 7 bases and J dropped 5; count of bases not matched to a gene: 10. The CDR3 protein is CASKRASGMVDTQYF. Written as DNA, the CDR3 is TGTGCCAGCAAGCGGGCTAGCGGGATGGTAGATACGCAGTATTTT.